A selection of T cell receptor beta chains follows, all from one sample in a study of Ad26.COV2.S vaccination and SARS-CoV-2 variants. TCRdb keeps only in-frame clones here, not all; method: immunoSEQ multiplex PCR. The sample has fewer than 900,000 clones; around 89% are singletons. The input for sequencing was peripheral blood, taken in a trial of Ad26.COV2.S vaccine versus placebo. These TCRs come from a person between 18 and 65 years old who received the Ad26.COV2.S COVID-19 vaccine or a placebo. Both conserved end residues are part of each CDR3. The D gene is left open where the match is weak. A clone size is listed for some rows: how often the clone was seen (once, few, many), or a class if it is expanded.

V gene	CDR3 length	clone size	J gene	D gene	CDR3 DNA	CDR3 protein
TRBV10-3	14	.	TRBJ2-5	TRBD1	TGTGCCATCAGTGAGGGACAGGGCCGGGAGACCCAGTACTTC	CAISEGQGRETQYF
TRBV25-1	14	.	TRBJ2-2	TRBD2	TGTGCCAGCGCCCCCGCGGGGGGCTTCGGGGAGCTGTTTTTT	CASAPAGGFGELFF
TRBV25-1	10	.	TRBJ2-1	.	TGTGCCAGCGGATACAATGAGCAGTTCTTC	CASGYNEQFF
TRBV6-5	13	.	TRBJ1-2	.	TGTGCCAGCAGTTACCAACAGGGATTTGGCTACACCTTC	CASSYQQGFGYTF
TRBV15	13	.	TRBJ1-6	.	TGTGCCACCGCCGGGGAGTATAATTCACCCCTCCACTTT	CATAGEYNSPLHF
TRBV7-9	14	.	TRBJ2-7	.	TGTGCCAGCAGCTTAATGGACAGTCATTACGAGCAGTACTTC	CASSLMDSHYEQYF
TRBV15	17	once	TRBJ2-7	TRBD2	TGTGCCACCAGCAGATCCTTCACTAGCGGGGGGTTTTACGAGCAGTACTTC	CATSRSFTSGGFYEQYF
TRBV7-2	16	.	TRBJ2-1	.	TGTGCCAGCATCCCGGTTGTCCAGGGGTCCTACAATGAGCAGTTCTTC	CASIPVVQGSYNEQFF
TRBV15	13	.	TRBJ1-1	.	TGTGCCACCAGCACCGGGTGGTACACTGAAGCTTTCTTT	CATSTGWYTEAFF
TRBV19	16	.	TRBJ2-7	TRBD2	TGTGCCAGTAGTAGCCCGGGACTAGCGGGTTCCTACGAGCAGTACTTC	CASSSPGLAGSYEQYF
TRBV6-1	15	.	TRBJ2-7	TRBD1	TGTGCCAGCAGTAAAGCCGGGACAGGGGACTACGAGCAGTACTTC	CASSKAGTGDYEQYF
TRBV18	13	.	TRBJ1-2	.	TGTGCCAGCTCACCCAGGGAGAACTATGGCTACACCTTC	CASSPRENYGYTF
TRBV5-1	16	.	TRBJ2-5	TRBD2	TGCGCCAGCAGCTTGGGAGCCCTAGCGGGAGTGGAGACCCAGTACTTC	CASSLGALAGVETQYF
TRBV10-3	12	.	TRBJ2-1	TRBD1	TGTGCCATCAGTGGGGACAGGGGCATGGACTTCTTC	CAISGDRGMDFF
TRBV6-5	15	.	TRBJ1-6	.	TGTGCCAGCAGTTCCCCAAGCCGACGGAATTCACCCCTCCACTTT	CASSSPSRRNSPLHF
TRBV10-3	16	.	TRBJ2-2	.	TGTGCCATCAGTGAGTCAGGGATTAGTTACACCGGGGAGCTGTTTTTT	CAISESGISYTGELFF
TRBV3-1/TRBV3-2	12	.	TRBJ2-5	.	TGTGCCAGCAGCCAAGGTACGGGACCCAAATACTTC	CASSQGTGPKYF